These 28 T cell receptor beta chains share one sample of origin, sequenced in a study of blood T cell repertoires in COVID-19. The data were produced by immunoSEQ multiplex PCR, yet TCRdb's version contains in-frame clones alone and is incomplete. The sample consists of about 300,000 clones, around 86% of them appearing once. The specimen was PBMCs or T cells enriched from blood (not recorded which). The receptors were sampled from a woman between 18 and 29 years old who had recovered from COVID-19.

This chain connects TRBV10-3 to TRBJ2-7; 9 bases match TRBD1. J lost 5 bases, V lost 2 bases, and 7 bases had no gene match. The length of the CDR3 is 15 residues. CDR1 is ENHRY, CDR2 SYGVKD, per germline. The CDR3: CAISEDRGEADEQYF. The CDR3 DNA follows: TGTGCCATCAGTGAGGACAGGGGGGAAGCCGACGAGCAGTACTTC.

This sequence joins TRBV6-1 and TRBJ2-7; tentatively, D is TRBD1 (5 bases). This CDR3 spans 13 amino acids. Trimming took off 3 bases at V and 3 bases at J, with 9 bases between the two ends. Germline CDR1 is MNHNS and CDR2 is SASEGT. The CDR3 nucleotides are TGTGCCAGCAGTGAGAACAGGATCTACGAGCAGTACTTC. Translated, it gives CASSENRIYEQYF.

This clone was picked up many times. This specimen includes other DNA sequences encoding the same CDR3. The chain employs TRBV4-1 and TRBJ2-3, with D possibly TRBD2 on 5 matching bases. V lost 1 base and J 3 bases, leaving 8 bases between the germline ends. Germline V gene lookup returns CDR1 MGHRA and CDR2 YSYEKL. The CDR3 has 14 residues. The CDR3 region has the DNA TGCGCCAGCAGCCAAGTAAGCGGAACAGATACGCAGTATTTT. Its protein is CASSQVSGTDTQYF.

V and J are TRBV11-2 and TRBJ2-2, with 9 bases lining up with TRBD1. CDR3 length: 16 residues. The V gene end was trimmed by 5 bases and the J gene end by 0 bases; junction bases not matched to a gene: 4. The germline V gene has CDR1 SGHAT and CDR2 FQNNGV. The CDR3 protein is CASSTRTGANTGELFF. CDR3 bases: TGTGCCAGCAGCACCCGGACAGGGGCGAACACCGGGGAGCTGTTTTTT.

The rearrangement uses TRBV30 and TRBJ2-2; 9 nucleotides line up with TRBD2. The germline V gene encodes CDR1 GTSNPN and CDR2 SVGIG (reference sequence). CDR3 length: 18 residues. The trim removed 0 bases at V and 2 bases at J, leaving 10 bases unmatched. CDR3 region: CAWSVFYASGDNTGELFF. The CDR3 nucleotides are TGTGCCTGGAGTGTATTCTACGCTAGCGGGGATAACACCGGGGAGCTGTTTTTT.

V and J are TRBV2 and TRBJ2-2; 8 bases fit TRBD1. The J segment lost 5 bases and the V segment lost 7 bases, leaving 12 bases of the junction unmatched. CDR1 and CDR2 from the germline V gene are SNHLY and FYNNEI. CDR3 length: 16 amino acids. Written as DNA, the CDR3 is TGTGCCAGCATCCGTGGACAGGGAAACCCGACCGGGGAGCTGTTTTTT. Encoded protein: CASIRGQGNPTGELFF.

The rearrangement links TRBV28 to TRBJ1-2; 8 bases are shared with TRBD1. With V trimmed by 8 bases and J by 5 bases, 7 bases remained unmatched. The CDR3 is 13 amino acids. Germline assignment: CDR1 MDHEN and CDR2 SYDVKM. The CDR3 sequence is CASALTGAYGYTF. DNA of the CDR3: TGTGCCAGCGCCCTGACAGGGGCTTATGGCTACACCTTC.

J is TRBJ2-5 and V is TRBV10-3; a possible D gene is TRBD2 (6 bases). CDR3 length equals 11 residues. V was pared by 9 bases and J by 2 bases, with 7 bases between. Germline V gene lookup returns CDR1 ENHRY and CDR2 SYGVKD. The CDR3 DNA sequence: TGTGCCATTCGGGGGCAAGAGACCCAGTACTTC. Protein: CAIRGQETQYF.

V and J are TRBV29-1 and TRBJ1-4; 8 nucleotides line up with TRBD1. The germline V gene has CDR1 SQVTM and CDR2 ANQGSEA. V gave up 0 bases and J gave up 0 bases; unmatched junction bases: 15. This CDR3 is 20 amino acids long. The CDR3 region has the DNA TGCAGCGTTGAAGAGACCGGGAACAGGGGGAGTGGGGCAACTAATGAAAAACTGTTTTTT. As protein: CSVEETGNRGSGATNEKLFF.

V is TRBV2 and J is TRBJ2-3; D is possibly TRBD1 (5 bases). CDR1 is SNHLY, CDR2 FYNNEI, per germline. The CDR3 has 16 amino acids. V lost 5 bases and J lost 0, with 15 bases in between. For the CDR3, the DNA is TGTGCCAGCAGTATTAGACAGCCGATTAGCACAGATACGCAGTATTTT. Translation gives CASSIRQPISTDTQYF.

This chain uses TRBV19 with TRBJ2-3; 9 positions agree with TRBD2. The CDR3 totals 16 residues. Germline CDR1 LNHDA, CDR2 SQIVND (reference sequence). The ends lost 4 bases at V and 1 base at J; junction bases unmatched: 6. As DNA, the CDR3 is TGTGCCAGTAGTACACTAAGACTAGCGGGCACAGATACGCAGTATTTT. Translated: CASSTLRLAGTDTQYF.

This clone was seen a single time. The gene calls are TRBV11-2 and TRBJ2-5; a possible D gene is TRBD1 (6 bases). This CDR3 is 15 amino acids long. V was cut by 5 bases and J by 5 bases, with 18 bases left in between. CDR1 is SGHAT, CDR2 FQNNGV, per germline. The CDR3 here is CASSDFQGSGETQYF. Written as DNA, the CDR3 is TGTGCCAGCAGCGATTTTCAGGGGTCGGGGGAGACCCAGTACTTC.

The J gene is TRBJ2-7, the V gene TRBV7-9; D might be TRBD1 (8 bases). Deletions cut 5 bases from V and 3 bases from J, with 17 bases between. Germline CDR1 SEHNR, CDR2 FQNEAQ (reference sequence). CDR3 length: 15 amino acids. The CDR3 sequence is CASSPNTGGVYEQYF. The CDR3 DNA sequence: TGTGCCAGCAGCCCAAACACAGGGGGGGTCTACGAGCAGTACTTC. Based on the CDR3 plus reference TRBV7-9 and TRBJ2-7, the full variable domain is DTGVSQNPRHKITKRGQNVTFRCDPISEHNRLYWYRQTLGQGPEFLTYFQNEAQLEKSRLLSDRFSAERPKGSFSTLEIQRTEQGDSAMYLCASSPNTGGVYEQYFGPGTRLTVT.

V gene TRBV30 combines with J gene TRBJ1-6; D remains ambiguous. The CDR3 loop spans 17 amino acids. The V end lost 2 bases, the J end lost 4 bases, and 18 bases lay between the germline ends. Per the germline V gene, CDR1 is GTSNPN and CDR2 is SVGIG (reference sequence). Here the CDR3 reads CAWSLASAGRYNSPLHF. The DNA for the CDR3 is TGTGCCTGGAGTTTGGCCTCCGCCGGGAGATATAATTCACCCCTCCACTTT. The variable domain in full, completed from reference TRBV30 and TRBJ1-6, reads SQTIHQWPATLVQPVGSPLSLECTVEGTSNPNLYWYRQAAGRGLQLLFYSVGIGQISSEVPQNLSASRPQDRQFILSSKKLLLSDSGFYLCAWSLASAGRYNSPLHFGNGTRLTVT.

This clone was recorded a few times. V is TRBV19 and J is TRBJ1-5; perhaps TRBD1 as D (6 bases). Germline CDR1 and CDR2: LNHDA and SQIVND (reference sequence). The V end was cut by 6 bases, the J end by 6 bases, with 18 bases between. This CDR3 region has 15 residues. This CDR3 reads CASSRETGRGQPQHF. Here the CDR3 DNA reads TGTGCCAGTAGCCGAGAAACAGGGCGTGGTCAGCCCCAGCATTTT. Together with reference TRBV19 and TRBJ1-5, the CDR3 gives the full variable domain: DGGITQSPKYLFRKEGQNVTLSCEQNLNHDAMYWYRQDPGQGLRLIYYSQIVNDFQKGDIAEGYSVSREKKESFPLTVTSAQKNPTAFYLCASSRETGRGQPQHFGDGTRLSIL.

The rearrangement uses TRBV27 and TRBJ1-6; D gene uncertain. Trimming removed 8 bases at V and 0 bases at J, with 8 bases between. Per the germline V gene, CDR1 is MNHEY and CDR2 is SMNVEV (reference sequence). The CDR3 extends over 14 amino acids. CDR3 amino acids: CASSPSSYNSPLHF. CDR3 nucleotide sequence: TGTGCCAGCTCCCCGAGCTCCTATAATTCACCCCTCCACTTT.

The chain has TRBV5-6 and TRBJ1-5; 9 bases map to TRBD1. The CDR3 is made up of 15 amino acids. Germline CDR1 is SGHDT and CDR2 is YYEEEE. J was trimmed by 4 bases and V by 0 bases; bases with no gene match: 2. The CDR3 region has the DNA TGTGCCAGCAGCTTGGGGGGACAGGGAAATCAGCCCCAGCATTTT. Translating it yields CASSLGGQGNQPQHF.

The genes are TRBV10-3 and TRBJ2-2; D perhaps matches TRBD1 (6 bases). V was trimmed by 1 base and J by 0 bases, leaving 12 bases between them. The CDR3 has 17 amino acids. The germline gives CDR1 ENHRY, CDR2 SYGVKD. The CDR3 coding sequence is TGTGCCATCAGTGAGTTGGTTCGGGACACGAACACCGGGGAGCTGTTTTTT. Translated, it gives CAISELVRDTNTGELFF.

V and J are TRBV5-6 and TRBJ1-2; no clear D gene. The CDR3 runs 12 residues. The germline CDR1 and CDR2 sequences are SGHDT and YYEEEE. V was pared by 4 bases and J by 0 bases, with 4 bases between. The CDR3 here is CASSVANYGYTF. DNA of the CDR3: TGTGCCAGCAGCGTAGCTAACTATGGCTACACCTTC.

The genes are TRBV27 and TRBJ1-5, with D possibly TRBD1 on 6 matching bases. The CDR3 sequence is 15 residues long. CDR1 is MNHEY, CDR2 SMNVEV, per germline (reference sequence). Trimming pared 4 bases from V and 0 bases from J, leaving 10 bases between. DNA for the CDR3: TGTGCCAGCAGTTCTACAGGGTATAGCAATCAGCCCCAGCATTTT. Its translation: CASSSTGYSNQPQHF.

The J gene is TRBJ2-2, the V gene TRBV7-3; possible D gene TRBD1, 6 bases. The CDR3 extends over 17 amino acids. Looked up from germline, CDR1 is SGHTA and CDR2 is FQGTGA. Trimming removed 1 base from V and 3 bases from J, with 15 bases in between. CDR3 bases: TGTGCCAGCAGCTTAAGAGAACGGTCAGGGGACACCGGGGAGCTGTTTTTT. It specifies CASSLRERSGDTGELFF.

The J gene is TRBJ1-6, the V gene TRBV19, with 7 nucleotides matching TRBD1. In germline, CDR1 is LNHDA, CDR2 SQIVND (reference sequence). After removal of 5 bases from V and 6 bases from J, the junction contained 13 bases not matched to a gene. This CDR3 has 17 residues. The CDR3: CASSPNRRQGVNSPLHF. Written as DNA, the CDR3 is TGTGCCAGTAGTCCAAATCGGAGACAGGGTGTTAATTCACCCCTCCACTTT.

J is TRBJ2-1 and V is TRBV18; TRBD1 agrees at 9 bases. There are 16 residues in the CDR3. Germline V gene data show CDR1 as KGHSH and CDR2 as LQKENI. Trimming at V came to 4 bases and at J to 3 bases, leaving 7 bases not matched to a gene. The CDR3: CASSLVPGQGYNEQFF. Here the CDR3 DNA reads TGTGCCAGCTCACTCGTACCGGGACAGGGCTACAATGAGCAGTTCTTC.

The chain carries TRBV14 and TRBJ2-1, with TRBD2 matching over 11 bases. The trim removed 0 bases at V and 0 bases at J, leaving 13 bases unmatched. Germline CDR1 is SGHDN and CDR2 is FVKESK. This CDR3 is 21 amino acids long. CDR3 loop: CASSQDWISEGLAGSYNEQFF. CDR3 DNA sequence: TGTGCCAGCAGCCAAGATTGGATATCGGAAGGACTAGCGGGCTCCTACAATGAGCAGTTCTTC.

The V call is TRBV5-6, the J call TRBJ2-7, with D unclear. The CDR3 runs 12 residues. Trimming pared 0 bases from V and 4 bases from J, leaving 5 bases between. Germline V CDR1 and CDR2: SGHDT, YYEEEE. The CDR3, as DNA: TGTGCCAGCAGCTTGGACTATTACGAGCAGTACTTC. Protein product: CASSLDYYEQYF.

The chain has TRBV5-1 and TRBJ2-1; TRBD2 matches at 9 bases. V lost 4 bases, J lost 0 bases, and 11 bases stayed unmatched. Germline V lookup: CDR1 SGHRS, CDR2 YFSETQ. The CDR3 length is 18 residues. CDR3 sequence (DNA): TGCGCCAGCAGCCCGGCGTCTAGCGGGGCTAGCTCCTACAATGAGCAGTTCTTC. Translating it yields CASSPASSGASSYNEQFF.

This clone has only one observation. The chain joins TRBV5-1 to TRBJ1-1, with D unresolved. This CDR3 comprises 14 residues. Germline V gene lookup returns CDR1 SGHRS and CDR2 YFSETQ. The germline V and J ends were trimmed by 1 base and 1 base, with 8 bases remaining between them. Here the CDR3 DNA reads TGCGCCAGCAGCTTGAGAGGAGAGAACACTGAAGCTTTCTTT. Encoded protein: CASSLRGENTEAFF.

Written as DNA, the CDR3 is TGTGCCAGCAGCGGACGGGGGGACCTGAACACTGAAGCTTTCTTT. This sequence encodes CASSGRGDLNTEAFF. The V and J genes are TRBV11-3 and TRBJ1-1; D possibly corresponds to TRBD1 (5 bases). There are 15 residues in the CDR3. Germline V lookup: CDR1 SGHNT, CDR2 YENEEA. V was trimmed by 5 bases and J by 0 bases, leaving 13 bases between them.